The T cell receptor beta chain under discussion was sequenced for a study of OX40 agonist ivuxolimab in advanced cancers. Broadly, across the study: Ivuxolimab was an agonistic, fully human IgG2 monoclonal antibody directed against OX40 (CD134), a costimulatory receptor. Intravenous ivuxolimab was administered to patients every 2 weeks at six dose levels: 0.01, 0.1, 0.3, 1.5, 3 and 10 mg/kg. Among the approximately 50 dose-escalation patients, approximately 20 had hepatocellular carcinoma, approximately 15 melanoma, 9 renal cell carcinoma and 9 head and neck cancer. A male proportion of about 79% and a mean age of approximately 61 years, ranging from roughly 23 to 90, were recorded for the dose-escalation cohort. Patients were allowed to have had prior anti-PD-1, anti-PD-L1 or anti-CTLA-4 therapy, and approximately 40% of the dose-escalation patients had previously received checkpoint inhibitors. Partial responses occurred in three dose-escalation patients, of whom one had hepatocellular carcinoma and two had cutaneous melanoma. The purpose of peripheral TCRbeta sequencing was to test whether ivuxolimab changed TCR sequence diversity and led to clonal T-cell expansion. The paper reports the monotherapy dose-escalation portion (N ≈ 50 patients) of the phase I ivuxolimab trial.

CDR1 and CDR2 were assigned from the germline V gene as SGHRS and YFSETQ. V loses 0 bases, J loses 7 bases, and the germline ends lie 4 bases apart. Taken from cysteine to phenylalanine, the CDR3 has 12 residues. The only DNA kept is the CDR3, 36 bases in frame from the first base. As regards this clone: The target of this receptor is not known. Per-nucleotide qualities are absent, and no much larger clonotype sits a single base away.

The trial excluded patients who had a history of autoimmune disease or who were on systemic immunosuppression. Peripheral blood for TCR sequencing was drawn from every dose cohort at baseline, at cycle 4 day 1 and at cycle 7 day 1. Samples were obtained from an open-label, multicenter, first-in-human phase I dose-escalation trial of ivuxolimab. Adults with locally advanced or metastatic head and neck squamous cell, hepatocellular, melanoma or renal cell carcinoma were enrolled in the trial. Before TCR sequencing, CD4+ and CD8+ T cells were separately sorted from peripheral blood. Beyond this particular receptor, the publication reports: Which antigens the clonally expanded peripheral T cells were specific for was not determined. After ivuxolimab, expanded clones were on average more numerous among CD8+ T cells than among CD4+ T cells. In the 0.1-3.0 mg/kg groups, partial responders had among the lowest normalized peripheral clonal expansion, particularly in CD8+ T cells. At doses of 0.1 to 3.0 mg/kg, clonal expansion of both CD4+ and CD8+ T cells in blood was seen between baseline and week 6. Low levels of normalized T-cell clonal expansion were also seen in some patients who did not respond.

To sequence the TCRbeta CDR3 region, genomic DNA was isolated from the sorted cells. The immunoSEQ Assay was used to sequence the TCRbeta CDR3 regions. This is the immuneACCESS table as TCRdb keeps it, with only in-frame sequences that have V and J called. A part of the clones is gone; compared with another copy, unresolved V genes explain less than half, and the rest is unexplained. In this sample the table shows around 100,000 clones, 85% to 95% of which occur a single time. The leading ten clones occupy around 0.25% of the sample. The V and J genes are TRBV5-1 and TRBJ1-4; the D gene cannot be named for sure. The source material was CD4+ or CD8+ T cells sorted from blood, sampled in a trial of the OX40 agonist ivuxolimab. The sequence came from an adult with an advanced solid tumor such as melanoma, head and neck, liver or kidney cancer. The nucleotides are TGCGCCAGCAGCTTGGCGGGTGAAAAACTGTTTTTT. It encodes CASSLAGEKLFF.